The 14 T cell receptor beta chains reported below all come from one sample, sequenced in a study of blood T cell repertoires in COVID-19. Clones were read by immunoSEQ multiplex PCR, and TCRdb kept only the in-frame ones, dropping some. The sample shows some 490,000 clones, 80% to 90% of them seen only once. Sequences were obtained from peripheral blood. The receptors come from a human donor in a cohort sampled during active COVID-19.

This clone occurred once. This chain uses TRBV27 with TRBJ2-5, with 7 bases matching TRBD1. This CDR3 is built from 15 residues. V was pared by 5 bases and J by 5 bases, with 11 bases of the junction left unmatched. CDR1 is MNHEY and CDR2 is SMNVEV in the germline V gene (reference sequence). The CDR3 sequence is CASSPTTGAWETQYF. Here the CDR3 DNA reads TGTGCCAGCAGTCCAACAACAGGGGCCTGGGAGACCCAGTACTTC.

As DNA, the CDR3 is TGTGCCAGCAGCCAAGATAGAGGTGGTTATAACTATGGCTACACCTTC. It encodes CASSQDRGGYNYGYTF. The chain recombines TRBV3-1 (or the pseudogene TRBV3-2) with TRBJ1-2; D ambiguous. V was clipped by 0 bases and J by 1 base, with 12 bases between them. The CDR3 runs to 16 residues. Germline values: CDR1 LGHDT, CDR2 YNNKEL (reference sequence).

This clone appeared a single time. The genes are TRBV19 and TRBJ1-5; tentative D call: TRBD1 (5 bases). The CDR3 has 14 amino acids. Germline V lookup: CDR1 LNHDA, CDR2 SQIVND (reference sequence). The germline V and J ends were trimmed by 8 bases and 5 bases, with 16 bases remaining between them. The CDR3 DNA sequence: TGTGCCAGTTCCAAGTCACAGGATCATCAGCCCCAGCATTTT. Protein sequence: CASSKSQDHQPQHF. Full variable domain (missing parts from reference TRBV19 and TRBJ1-5): DGGITQSPKYLFRKEGQNVTLSCEQNLNHDAMYWYRQDPGQGLRLIYYSQIVNDFQKGDIAEGYSVSREKKESFPLTVTSAQKNPTAFYLCASSKSQDHQPQHFGDGTRLSIL.

Turning to this clone: The sample carries other DNA sequences with the same CDR3. The rearrangement joins TRBV27 to TRBJ2-3; D is possibly TRBD1 (6 bases). The CDR3 loop spans 14 amino acids. The V end lost 2 bases, the J end lost 2 bases, and 8 bases lay between the germline ends. Germline-derived CDR1 and CDR2 are MNHEY and SMNVEV (reference sequence). The CDR3 nucleotides read TGTGCCAGCAGTTTAAACAGGGCCACAGATACGCAGTATTTT. It specifies CASSLNRATDTQYF.

This clone was found many times. The chain carries TRBV14 and TRBJ2-5; TRBD2 is a possible D gene (6 bases). The CDR3 totals 16 residues. Germline V gene lookup returns CDR1 SGHDN and CDR2 FVKESK. V gave up 4 bases and J gave up 2 bases, with 17 bases separating them. The CDR3: CASSRLDGSSQETQYF. CDR3 coding DNA: TGTGCCAGCAGCCGCCTCGACGGGAGTTCTCAAGAGACCCAGTACTTC. The entire variable domain, with the rest obtained from reference TRBV14 and TRBJ2-5, is as follows: EAGVTQFPSHSVIEKGQTVTLRCDPISGHDNLYWYRRVMGKEIKFLLHFVKESKQDESGMPNNRFLAERTGGTYSTLKVQPAELEDSGVYFCASSRLDGSSQETQYFGPGTRLLVL.

The chain links TRBV10-1 to TRBJ2-3; 8 nucleotides line up with TRBD2. Germline CDR1 reads WNHNN; CDR2 reads SYGVQD (reference sequence). After removal of 0 bases from V and 7 bases from J, the junction contained 6 bases not matched to a gene. The CDR3 contains 15 residues. The CDR3 DNA sequence: TGCGCCAGCAGTGAGTCGAGAGGCGGGGGGTATACGCAGTATTTT. Its translation: CASSESRGGGYTQYF.

The chain couples TRBV7-9 to TRBJ2-7; D possibly corresponds to TRBD2 (6 bases). The V gene's germline CDR1 is SEHNR and CDR2 FQNEAQ (reference sequence). This CDR3 has 14 residues. V lost 5 bases to trimming and J lost 0 bases, with 11 bases between them. CDR3 loop: CASSPGGDSYEQYF. The CDR3, as DNA: TGTGCCAGCAGCCCAGGAGGGGACTCCTACGAGCAGTACTTC.

This chain links TRBV15 with TRBJ1-2, with D hard to call. V lost 2 bases and J 8 bases, leaving 15 bases between the germline ends. Germline V gene data show CDR1 as LNHNV and CDR2 as YYDKDF (reference sequence). There are 14 residues in the CDR3. The CDR3 sequence is CATSRPDTPGGYTF. Written as DNA, the CDR3 is TGTGCCACCAGCAGACCAGACACACCCGGCGGCTACACCTTC.

This clone was observed a single time. The V call is TRBV5-8, the J call TRBJ1-1; D is unclear. Germline V gene lookup returns CDR1 SGHTS and CDR2 YDEGEE. Trimming took off 3 bases at V and 3 bases at J, with 9 bases between the two ends. The CDR3 consists of 13 residues. CDR3 in amino acids: CASSSMRDTEAFF. DNA for the CDR3: TGTGCCAGCAGCTCCATGCGGGACACTGAAGCTTTCTTT.

The V call is TRBV5-5, the J call TRBJ2-7; D remains unclear. The germline gives CDR1 SGHKS, CDR2 YYEKEE (reference sequence). CDR3 length equals 13 residues. V was clipped by 1 base and J by 4 bases, with 9 bases between them. CDR3 DNA: TGTGCCAGCAGCTTGTCACAGCCTTACGAGCAGTACTTC. This codes for CASSLSQPYEQYF.

This clone was seen only once. V and J are TRBV19 and TRBJ1-3; TRBD1 agrees at 7 bases. Germline V gene data show CDR1 as LNHDA and CDR2 as SQIVND (reference sequence). Germline trimming cut 5 bases from V and 0 bases from J; bases unmatched to any gene: 10. The CDR3 contains 17 residues. CDR3 sequence: CASSQVWDSRSGNTIYF. DNA of the CDR3: TGTGCCAGTAGTCAGGTCTGGGACAGTCGCTCTGGAAACACCATATATTTT.

This clone was seen only a few times. Other DNA sequences in this specimen translate into the identical CDR3. This chain uses TRBV9 with TRBJ2-1, with TRBD2 identical over 10 bases. Germline values: CDR1 SGDLS, CDR2 YYNGEE. V shed 0 bases and J 2 bases; nucleotides not matched to a gene: 2. CDR3 size: 16 residues. CDR3 sequence: CASSVGGLAAYNEQFF. The CDR3 bases are TGTGCCAGCAGCGTAGGTGGACTAGCGGCCTACAATGAGCAGTTCTTC.

The V and J genes are TRBV15 and TRBJ2-3; the match to TRBD2 covers 10 bases. The trim removed 2 bases at V and 3 bases at J, leaving 5 bases unmatched. The CDR3 extends over 16 amino acids. Germline V lookup: CDR1 LNHNV, CDR2 YYDKDF (reference sequence). Here the CDR3 DNA reads TGTGCCACCAGCAGAAAACTAGCGGGACTTACAGATACGCAGTATTTT. This codes for CATSRKLAGLTDTQYF.

This clone was counted only a few times. The rearrangement joins TRBV28 to TRBJ1-6, with D uncertain. The V end was cut by 6 bases, the J end by 14 bases, with 23 bases between. Germline V gene data show CDR1 as MDHEN and CDR2 as SYDVKM. The CDR3 covers 15 residues. CDR3 sequence (DNA): TGTGCCAGCAGGAAACGGACGGGCGACACGGGGACCCTCCACTTT. Translation: CASRKRTGDTGTLHF.